This is a list of T cell receptor beta chains from one sample in a study of patients and donors after allogeneic stem cell transplantation. TCRdb ran MiXCR on the RT-PCR reads and lists one entry per CDR3 protein. The sample has approximately 140,000 distinct CDR3 sequences, 30% to 45% seen once; the top ten hold around half. The sample comprised blood, either unsorted or a sorted T cell fraction (not recorded which). The origin of the receptors is a human donor who was either an allogeneic HSCT recipient or a stem cell or donor lymphocyte infusion donor (not recorded which). It is not recorded whose cells these are; they may come from a transplant donor. Each CDR3 is given with its conserved first and last residue. Each record gives: V gene, D gene, J gene, clone size, CDR3 protein, CDR3 DNA. The D gene is left open where the match is weak. The size field is filled for only some rows; it gives once, few, many or a size class.

v_call: TRBV7-9
d_call: -
j_call: TRBJ1-1
clone_size: -
cdr3_aa: CASSLPRGVAGAKMAFF
cdr3_nt: TGTGCCAGCAGCTTACCACGGGGAGTTGCGGGGGCGAAAATGGCTTTCTTT

v_call: TRBV4-2
d_call: TRBD1
j_call: TRBJ1-3
clone_size: many
cdr3_aa: CASSQDGGGAGNTIYF
cdr3_nt: TGTGCCAGCAGCCAAGATGGAGGGGGCGCTGGAAACACCATATATTTT

v_call: TRBV4-2
d_call: -
j_call: TRBJ2-5
clone_size: few
cdr3_aa: CASSQTQETQYF
cdr3_nt: TGTGCCAGCAGCCAAACCCAGGAGACCCAGTACTTC

v_call: TRBV12-3/TRBV12-4
d_call: -
j_call: TRBJ1-5
clone_size: once
cdr3_aa: CASKGESNQPQHF
cdr3_nt: TGTGCCAGCAAAGGGGAAAGCAATCAGCCCCAGCATTTT

v_call: TRBV29-1
d_call: TRBD1
j_call: TRBJ1-1
clone_size: few
cdr3_aa: CSVVDRQGMNTEAFF
cdr3_nt: TGCAGCGTTGTGGACCGACAGGGAATGAACACTGAAGCTTTCTTT

v_call: TRBV4-3
d_call: TRBD1
j_call: TRBJ1-5
clone_size: -
cdr3_aa: CASSQDGTGSWPQHF
cdr3_nt: TGCGCCAGCAGCCAAGACGGGACAGGATCGTGGCCCCAGCATTTT

v_call: TRBV6-5
d_call: -
j_call: TRBJ1-1
clone_size: -
cdr3_aa: CASSYSGRVNTEAFF
cdr3_nt: TGTGCCAGCAGTTACTCTGGCAGGGTGAACACTGAAGCTTTCTTT

v_call: TRBV24-1
d_call: -
j_call: TRBJ2-5
clone_size: few
cdr3_aa: CATSDFGGGETQYF
cdr3_nt: TGTGCCACCAGTGATTTCGGGGGAGGCGAGACCCAGTACTTC

v_call: TRBV28
d_call: TRBD1
j_call: TRBJ2-7
clone_size: few
cdr3_aa: CASGTTPGQGWSSYEQYF
cdr3_nt: TGTGCCAGCGGAACAACCCCGGGACAGGGGTGGAGCTCCTACGAGCAGTACTTC

v_call: TRBV4-1
d_call: -
j_call: TRBJ1-2
clone_size: -
cdr3_aa: CASSRTKGGGDGYTF
cdr3_nt: TGCGCCAGCAGCCGTACGAAGGGCGGGGGCGATGGCTACACCTTC

v_call: TRBV10-3
d_call: -
j_call: TRBJ2-5
clone_size: -
cdr3_aa: CAISEVQGLGETQYF
cdr3_nt: TGTGCCATCAGTGAGGTGCAGGGGCTGGGAGAGACCCAGTACTTC

v_call: TRBV29-1
d_call: -
j_call: TRBJ2-6
clone_size: -
cdr3_aa: CSVSTPVGAGANVLTF
cdr3_nt: TGCAGCGTTTCAACGCCCGTAGGGGCTGGGGCCAACGTCCTGACTTTC

v_call: TRBV2
d_call: -
j_call: TRBJ1-1
clone_size: -
cdr3_aa: CASSEERGAAFF
cdr3_nt: TGTGCCAGCAGTGAGGAGCGGGGCGCAGCTTTCTTT

v_call: TRBV2
d_call: -
j_call: TRBJ1-2
clone_size: -
cdr3_aa: CATGESGAANYGYTF
cdr3_nt: TGTGCCACCGGGGAGTCAGGGGCTGCTAACTATGGCTACACCTTC

v_call: TRBV20-1
d_call: TRBD1
j_call: TRBJ1-1
clone_size: -
cdr3_aa: CSAKQGRGNTEAFF
cdr3_nt: TGCAGTGCAAAACAGGGGCGGGGGAACACTGAAGCTTTCTTT

v_call: TRBV3-1
d_call: -
j_call: TRBJ2-2
clone_size: -
cdr3_aa: CASSPWQGGYTGELFF
cdr3_nt: TGTGCCAGCAGCCCCTGGCAGGGCGGGTACACCGGGGAGCTGTTTTTT

v_call: TRBV7-2
d_call: -
j_call: TRBJ1-2
clone_size: few
cdr3_aa: CASSPRGTGDGYTF
cdr3_nt: TGTGCCAGCAGCCCGCGGGGGACGGGGGATGGCTACACCTTC

v_call: TRBV28
d_call: TRBD1
j_call: TRBJ1-4
clone_size: -
cdr3_aa: CASSSGQLNEKLFF
cdr3_nt: TGTGCCAGCAGTTCGGGACAGCTTAATGAAAAACTGTTTTTT

v_call: TRBV9
d_call: -
j_call: TRBJ2-3
clone_size: -
cdr3_aa: CASFPRDILGRGTDTQYF
cdr3_nt: TGTGCCAGCTTTCCCCGGGACATCTTAGGCAGGGGCACAGATACGCAGTATTTT

v_call: TRBV12-3/TRBV12-4
d_call: -
j_call: TRBJ1-2
clone_size: -
cdr3_aa: CASRLLGADGYTF
cdr3_nt: TGTGCCAGCAGACTACTGGGGGCGGATGGCTACACCTTC

v_call: TRBV29-1
d_call: TRBD1
j_call: TRBJ2-2
clone_size: few
cdr3_aa: CSVNRGPGELFF
cdr3_nt: TGCAGCGTTAACAGGGGACCCGGGGAGCTGTTTTTT

v_call: TRBV7-9
d_call: -
j_call: TRBJ2-2
clone_size: few
cdr3_aa: CASSSAIGELFF
cdr3_nt: TGTGCCAGCAGCTCCGCCATCGGGGAGCTGTTTTTT

v_call: TRBV9
d_call: -
j_call: TRBJ2-1
clone_size: -
cdr3_aa: CASSVDYNEQFF
cdr3_nt: TGTGCCAGCAGCGTGGACTACAATGAGCAGTTCTTC

v_call: TRBV5-1
d_call: -
j_call: TRBJ1-4
clone_size: -
cdr3_aa: CASSNRGNEKLFF
cdr3_nt: TGCGCCAGCAGCAATCGGGGTAATGAAAAACTGTTTTTT

v_call: TRBV9
d_call: -
j_call: TRBJ1-6
clone_size: -
cdr3_aa: CASSVGEGSHDSPLHF
cdr3_nt: TGTGCCAGCAGCGTAGGAGAGGGAAGTCATGATTCACCCCTCCACTTT

v_call: TRBV10-3
d_call: -
j_call: TRBJ2-5
clone_size: few
cdr3_aa: CAISEGTGQETQYF
cdr3_nt: TGTGCCATCAGTGAAGGGACGGGACAAGAGACCCAGTACTTC

v_call: TRBV12-3/TRBV12-4
d_call: -
j_call: TRBJ1-2
clone_size: -
cdr3_aa: CASTLGGAVVGGYTF
cdr3_nt: TGTGCCAGCACACTGGGAGGGGCCGTAGTTGGGGGCTACACCTTC

v_call: TRBV12-3/TRBV12-4
d_call: -
j_call: TRBJ2-3
clone_size: -
cdr3_aa: CASSLNRGGSTDTQYF
cdr3_nt: TGTGCCAGCAGTTTGAACAGGGGAGGCAGCACAGATACGCAGTATTTT

v_call: TRBV20-1
d_call: -
j_call: TRBJ2-7
clone_size: few
cdr3_aa: CSARVLNEQYF
cdr3_nt: TGCAGTGCTAGAGTTTTGAACGAGCAGTACTTC

v_call: TRBV12-3/TRBV12-4
d_call: -
j_call: TRBJ2-1
clone_size: -
cdr3_aa: CASSVLWGISYNEQFF
cdr3_nt: TGTGCCAGCAGTGTCTTGTGGGGGATCTCCTACAATGAGCAGTTCTTC

v_call: TRBV28
d_call: TRBD2
j_call: TRBJ2-3
clone_size: -
cdr3_aa: CASRSVSGGAGDTQYF
cdr3_nt: TGTGCCAGCAGATCGGTCAGCGGGGGGGCAGGAGATACGCAGTATTTT

v_call: TRBV4-2
d_call: -
j_call: TRBJ2-7
clone_size: -
cdr3_aa: CASSQDTHEQYF
cdr3_nt: TGTGCCAGCAGCCAAGATACCCACGAGCAGTACTTC

v_call: TRBV20-1
d_call: TRBD1
j_call: TRBJ2-1
clone_size: -
cdr3_aa: CSATLTGGSYNEQFF
cdr3_nt: TGCAGTGCTACCCTCACAGGGGGCTCCTACAATGAGCAGTTCTTC

v_call: TRBV11-2
d_call: -
j_call: TRBJ1-1
clone_size: -
cdr3_aa: CASSLGPPTGMNTEAFF
cdr3_nt: TGTGCCAGCAGCTTAGGACCCCCGACAGGTATGAACACTGAAGCTTTCTTT

v_call: TRBV4-2
d_call: -
j_call: TRBJ1-5
clone_size: -
cdr3_aa: CASSQDLSPYSNQPQHF
cdr3_nt: TGTGCCAGCAGCCAAGATCTGAGCCCGTATAGCAATCAGCCCCAGCATTTT

v_call: TRBV7-9
d_call: -
j_call: TRBJ2-1
clone_size: -
cdr3_aa: CASSLGGGEQFF
cdr3_nt: TGTGCCAGCAGCTTAGGAGGAGGTGAGCAGTTCTTC

v_call: TRBV7-7
d_call: -
j_call: TRBJ2-2
clone_size: -
cdr3_aa: CASAKTELGELFF
cdr3_nt: TGTGCTAGCGCAAAGACAGAACTCGGGGAGCTGTTTTTT

v_call: TRBV6-6
d_call: -
j_call: TRBJ1-6
clone_size: -
cdr3_aa: CASSPWRSLRESSYNSPLHF
cdr3_nt: TGTGCCAGCAGCCCCTGGCGTTCGTTGAGGGAAAGCTCCTATAATTCACCCCTACACTTT

v_call: TRBV5-1
d_call: -
j_call: TRBJ1-1
clone_size: once
cdr3_aa: CATTDEGGRDTEAFF
cdr3_nt: TGCGCCACCACTGACGAAGGGGGAAGGGACACTGAAGCTTTCTTT

v_call: TRBV5-1
d_call: -
j_call: TRBJ1-2
clone_size: many
cdr3_aa: CASSFGPNYGYTF
cdr3_nt: TGCGCCAGCAGCTTCGGCCCTAACTATGGCTACACCTTC

v_call: TRBV5-1
d_call: -
j_call: TRBJ1-1
clone_size: -
cdr3_aa: CASRRFASDTEAFF
cdr3_nt: TGCGCCAGCAGGAGGTTTGCATCTGACACTGAAGCTTTCTTT

v_call: TRBV9
d_call: -
j_call: TRBJ1-5
clone_size: few
cdr3_aa: CASSVDTNQPQHF
cdr3_nt: TGTGCCAGCAGCGTAGACACCAATCAGCCCCAGCATTTT